The 18 T cell receptor beta chains given below trace back to one sample, sequenced in a study of blood T cells in healthy people across ages. A second roughly 6 to 12 cycle PCR used barcoded and J-beta primers. TCRdb reprocessed the 5' RACE reads via MiXCR and lists one record per CDR3 protein. The sample carries 600,000 or so distinct CDR3 sequences, around 31% recorded once. Sequences were obtained from blood. Receptors were obtained from a woman of 80 years or more in good health.

Ten or more counts support this clonotype. V usage is TRBV20-1 and J usage is TRBJ2-6; no definite D call. The V end was cut by 2 bases, the J end by 3 bases, with 14 bases between. There are 16 residues in the CDR3. Germline CDR1 is DFQATT and CDR2 is SNEGSKA (reference sequence). CDR3 bases: TGCAGTGCTAGAACACAGCAGGCAGGTGGGGCCAACGTCCTGACTTTC. This sequence encodes CSARTQQAGGANVLTF.

This clonotype was found many times. V gene TRBV25-1 combines with J gene TRBJ1-2, with D perhaps matching TRBD1 (6 bases). CDR3 size: 15 residues. CDR1 and CDR2 from the germline V gene are MGHDK and SYGVNS. Deletions cut 2 bases from V and 4 bases from J, with 14 bases between. CDR3 residues: CASSEGGRGGYGYTF. DNA of the CDR3: TGTGCCAGCAGTGAAGGAGGCAGGGGAGGCTATGGCTACACCTTC.

The table lists this clonotype with many counts. This chain connects TRBV29-1 to TRBJ1-2; D is possibly TRBD1 (5 bases). V shed 6 bases and J shed 6 bases, with 20 bases lying between them. The CDR3 extends over 14 amino acids. CDR1 is SQVTM, CDR2 ANQGSEA, per germline. CDR3 sequence: CSVPRDGSGNGYTF. CDR3 nucleotide sequence: TGCAGCGTCCCGAGGGACGGATCGGGTAATGGCTACACCTTC.

Concerning this clonotype: A much larger clone lies a single base off, so this may be a read error. The V and J genes are TRBV20-1 and TRBJ1-5; 7 positions agree with TRBD1. Germline assignment: CDR1 DFQATT and CDR2 SNEGSKA (reference sequence). This CDR3 is 15 amino acids long. V dropped 5 bases and J dropped 6; count of bases not matched to a gene: 13. In nucleotides, the CDR3 is TGCAGTGCTGGTGGGACAGTCGAGCGGGGTCAGCCCCAGCATTTT. This encodes CSAGGTVERGQPQHF.

This clonotype has ten or more counts. The rearrangement joins TRBV27 to TRBJ2-1, with 9 bases lining up with TRBD2. This CDR3 is 15 amino acids long. CDR1 is MNHEY, CDR2 SMNVEV, per germline (reference sequence). The V segment lost 6 bases and the J segment 7 bases; nucleotides outside the gene matches: 10. The DNA for the CDR3 is TGTGCCAGCAGGGGAGCGGCTAGCGGGGAAAATGAGCAGTTCTTC. Encoded protein: CASRGAASGENEQFF.

This clonotype has a handful of counts. The gene calls are TRBV6-2 or TRBV6-3 and TRBJ1-2, with D possibly being TRBD1 (6 bases). The CDR3 loop spans 15 amino acids. Per the germline V gene, CDR1 is MNHEY and CDR2 is SVGEGT. Trimming took off 7 bases at V and 6 bases at J, with 21 bases between the two ends. CDR3 DNA: TGTGCCAGCACCATCACCAGGGGATCGAGCCATGGCTACACCTTC. This encodes CASTITRGSSHGYTF.

On this clonotype itself: A read error may explain this, as a much larger clone is one base away. This rearrangement joins TRBV9 to TRBJ2-5; 8 nucleotides line up with TRBD2. The CDR3 is 16 amino acids. Germline V gene lookup returns CDR1 SGDLS and CDR2 YYNGEE. The CDR3 DNA sequence: TGTGCCGGCAGCGTAGGCGGGGGGTTCCTGAAAGAGACCCAGTACTTC. It yields the protein CAGSVGGGFLKETQYF.

The V gene is TRBV25-1, the J gene TRBJ2-7; the match to TRBD2 covers 7 bases. This CDR3 is built from 15 residues. The trim removed 1 base at V and 4 bases at J, leaving 7 bases unmatched. Germline V lookup: CDR1 MGHDK, CDR2 SYGVNS. The CDR3 is CASSESMASGYEQYF. The CDR3 DNA reads TGTGCCAGCAGTGAATCCATGGCTAGCGGATACGAGCAGTACTTC.

This chain connects TRBV27 to TRBJ2-7, with TRBD1 as a possible D gene (5 bases). The CDR3 spans 14 residues. The germline V and J ends were trimmed by 6 bases and 4 bases, with 16 bases remaining between them. In germline, CDR1 is MNHEY, CDR2 SMNVEV (reference sequence). The CDR3 region has the DNA TGTGCCAGCAGCTTCCGACAGTTACCTTACGAGCAGTACTTC. It specifies CASSFRQLPYEQYF.

This clonotype came up a few times. CDR3 loop: CASSLGAGGTYEQYF. Written as DNA, the CDR3 is TGTGCCAGCAGCTTGGGCGCAGGGGGGACCTACGAGCAGTACTTC. V usage is TRBV5-6 and J usage is TRBJ2-7; D possibly corresponds to TRBD1 (7 bases). Germline CDR1 SGHDT, CDR2 YYEEEE. Trimming stripped 0 bases from V and 2 bases from J, with 12 bases between. There are 15 residues in the CDR3.

As to this clonotype: This may come from a read error, since a much larger clone is one base off. The chain carries TRBV6-1 and TRBJ2-3; maybe TRBD1 (5 bases). There are 13 residues in the CDR3. Germline V CDR1 and CDR2: MNHNS, SASEGT. Here the CDR3 reads CASSTGRRDAQYF. CDR3 DNA: TGTGCCAGCAGTACAGGACGGCGAGATGCGCAGTATTTT.

This clonotype was detected ten times or more. The chain has TRBV24-1 and TRBJ2-7, with 8 bases matching TRBD1. The CDR3 sequence is 14 residues long. The V and J ends lost 4 bases and 3 bases, in that order; junction bases with no gene match: 4. CDR1 is KGHDR and CDR2 is SFDVKD in the germline V gene. The CDR3 coding sequence is TGTGCCACCAGTGAATCCGGGACAGGCTACGAGCAGTACTTC. It codes for CATSESGTGYEQYF.

This clonotype was seen ten or more times. The rearrangement links TRBV20-1 to TRBJ2-5; the D call may be TRBD1 or TRBD2 (5 bases each). V was cut by 1 base and J by 3 bases, with 9 bases left in between. Germline assignment: CDR1 DFQATT and CDR2 SNEGSKA (reference sequence). CDR3 length: 13 amino acids. The CDR3 sequence: CSARAGQEETQYF. In DNA, the CDR3 is TGCAGTGCTAGAGCGGGGCAGGAAGAGACCCAGTACTTC.

This clonotype was recorded at least ten times. A single base separates this from a much larger clone, so it may be a read error. The chain recombines TRBV10-3 with TRBJ2-1; 9 bases are a match to TRBD1. The DNA end favors TRBJ2-7, so the J call may be wrong. Per germline, CDR1 ENHRY and CDR2 SYGVKD. The CDR3 loop spans 15 amino acids. The CDR3 region has the DNA TGTGCCATCAGTGAGTCTACAGGGGGCTACAATGAGCAGTACTTC. This translates into CAISESTGGYNEQYF.

This clonotype showed up just a few times. This clone may be a read error of a much larger clone one base away. V usage is TRBV20-1 and J usage is TRBJ2-7, with D perhaps TRBD2 (6 bases). The length of the CDR3 is 14 residues. Germline V gene sequence: CDR1 DFQATT, CDR2 SNEGSKA (reference sequence). The CDR3 reads CSASRRDSSYAQYF. CDR3 DNA sequence: TGCAGTGCCAGCCGAAGGGACTCAAGCTACGCGCAGTACTTC.

This clonotype was observed once. The chain joins TRBV5-1 to TRBJ2-2, with TRBD2 matching over 12 bases. The CDR3 sequence is 16 residues long. The V and J ends lost 3 bases and 6 bases, in that order; junction bases with no gene match: 6. From germline, CDR1 is SGHRS and CDR2 YFSETQ. As DNA, the CDR3 is TGCGCCAGCAGCTCCGGACTAGCGGGGCACGCCGGGGAGCTGTTTTTT. Residues: CASSSGLAGHAGELFF.

J is TRBJ1-5 and V is TRBV24-1; D perhaps matches TRBD1 (6 bases). The CDR3 loop spans 14 amino acids. The V gene's germline CDR1 is KGHDR and CDR2 SFDVKD. The CDR3 is CVTLDRQINQPQHF. The CDR3 DNA is TGTGTGACCCTGGACAGACAAATCAATCAGCCCCAGCATTTT.

This chain uses TRBV14 with TRBJ2-7; TRBD1 aligns across 8 bases. CDR3 size: 13 residues. Germline V CDR1 and CDR2: SGHDN, FVKESK. The V segment lost 1 base and the J segment 6 bases; nucleotides outside the gene matches: 2. This chain's CDR3 is CASSQARGREQYF. The CDR3 DNA sequence: TGTGCCAGCAGCCAAGCCAGGGGGCGCGAGCAGTACTTC.